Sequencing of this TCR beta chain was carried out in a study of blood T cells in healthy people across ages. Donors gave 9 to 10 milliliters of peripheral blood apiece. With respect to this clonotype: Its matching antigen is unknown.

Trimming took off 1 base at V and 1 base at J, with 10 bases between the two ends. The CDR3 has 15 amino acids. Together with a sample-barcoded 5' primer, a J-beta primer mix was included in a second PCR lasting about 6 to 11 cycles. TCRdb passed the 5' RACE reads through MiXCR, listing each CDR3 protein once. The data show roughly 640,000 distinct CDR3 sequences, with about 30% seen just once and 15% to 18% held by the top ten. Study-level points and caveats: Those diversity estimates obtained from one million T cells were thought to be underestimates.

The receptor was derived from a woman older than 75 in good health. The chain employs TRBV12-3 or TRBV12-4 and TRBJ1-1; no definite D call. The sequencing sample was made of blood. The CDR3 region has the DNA TGTGCCAGCAGTTTAGATGGACGGACGAACACTGAAGCTTTCTTT. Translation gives CASSLDGRTNTEAFF.